These 12 T cell receptor beta chains were sequenced from one sample in a study of T cells in Graves' hyperthyroidism and ophthalmopathy. Amplified TCR beta CDR3 regions derived from RNA transcripts. First-round RT-PCR targeting the TCR CDR3 was performed with the HTBI primer set. One entry per CDR3 protein results from TCRdb running MiXCR on the multiplex PCR reads. This table has around 690,000 distinct CDR3 sequences, about 20% appearing once. Specimen: blood. The receptors stem from a man aged 25 to 45 with Graves' ophthalmopathy.

In its sample, this clonotype was seen many times. This rearrangement joins TRBV11-2 to TRBJ2-3; D might be TRBD2 (6 bases). Trimming removed 1 base from V and 5 bases from J, with 10 bases in between. Germline-derived CDR1 and CDR2 are SGHAT and FQNNGV. The CDR3 extends over 14 amino acids. The CDR3 DNA is TGTGCCAGCAGCTTAGGTCGGGAGTTAGATACGCAGTATTTT. This gives the protein CASSLGRELDTQYF.

In this sample, this clonotype turned up a few times. The chain recombines TRBV12-3 or TRBV12-4 with TRBJ2-3, with TRBD1 identical over 10 bases. V was clipped by 6 bases and J by 5 bases; unmatched bases: 11. The CDR3 is 16 amino acids. The CDR3 DNA sequence: TGTGCCAGCAGCTACGGACAGGGGGGAGCGGGAGATACGCAGTATTTT. Its protein is CASSYGQGGAGDTQYF.

This clonotype has a count of ten or more. The chain links TRBV12-3 or TRBV12-4 to TRBJ2-3; D remains ambiguous. This CDR3 has 15 residues. V shed 1 base and J shed 1 base, with 9 bases lying between them. The CDR3 region is CASSLVLSGTDTQYF. The CDR3 DNA follows: TGTGCCAGCAGTTTAGTGCTCTCTGGCACAGATACGCAGTATTTT.

This clonotype has more than one count but fewer than ten. The chain recombines TRBV6-1 with TRBJ2-1; D is uncertain. This CDR3 is 13 amino acids long. V dropped 1 base and J dropped 12 bases, with 13 bases sitting between them. Germline loops: CDR1 MNHNS, CDR2 SASEGT. The CDR3 DNA reads TGTGCCAGCAGTGAAGGGACCCCCCGATCGCAGTTCTTC. It is translated as CASSEGTPRSQFF.

The gene calls are TRBV6-1 and TRBJ1-1; D unresolved. V lost 7 bases, J lost 4 bases, and 22 bases lay in between. This CDR3 is 16 amino acids long. Germline V lookup: CDR1 MNHNS, CDR2 SASEGT. The CDR3 here is CASTPVGYGEGTEAFF. CDR3 nucleotides: TGTGCCAGCACCCCCGTGGGGTACGGGGAAGGCACTGAAGCTTTCTTT.

This clonotype has a handful of counts. The chain recombines TRBV3-1 with TRBJ2-1; 9 bases align to TRBD2. Germline V gene sequence: CDR1 LGHDT, CDR2 YNNKEL (reference sequence). Germline trimming cut 4 bases from V and 8 bases from J; bases unmatched to any gene: 9. The CDR3 covers 15 residues. The CDR3 sequence is CASSRAAGGIDEQFF. The CDR3, as DNA: TGTGCCAGCAGCCGGGCCGCGGGAGGGATCGATGAGCAGTTCTTC.

The chain joins TRBV28 to TRBJ2-3; 7 bases are a match to TRBD2. The CDR3 loop spans 15 amino acids. The germline V gene has CDR1 MDHEN and CDR2 SYDVKM. V shed 0 bases and J 2 bases; nucleotides not matched to a gene: 2. CDR3 sequence (DNA): TGTGCCAGCAGTTTATGGGGGAGGGCCACAGATACGCAGTATTTT. Encoded protein: CASSLWGRATDTQYF.

This clonotype was detected a few times. This chain uses TRBV30 with TRBJ1-2; D uncertain. The CDR3 loop spans 12 amino acids. Germline values: CDR1 GTSNPN, CDR2 SVGIG (reference sequence). V lost 3 bases and J 4 bases, leaving 9 bases between the germline ends. CDR3 region: CAWRKPPYGYTF. DNA of the CDR3: TGTGCCTGGAGAAAACCACCCTATGGCTACACCTTC.

This clonotype has more than one count but fewer than ten. The gene calls are TRBV6-1 and TRBJ1-2; TRBD1 agrees at 7 bases. CDR3 size: 15 residues. CDR1 is MNHNS and CDR2 is SASEGT in the germline V gene. Losses at the gene ends were 5 bases for V and 2 bases for J; bases not matched to a gene: 8. The CDR3 DNA is TGTGCCAGCAGTCCGGCGGGACAGTACAACTATGGCTACACCTTC. Its protein is CASSPAGQYNYGYTF.

This clonotype occurred a few times. A single base separates this from a much larger clone, so it may be a read error. V gene TRBV12-3 or TRBV12-4 combines with J gene TRBJ2-2; a weak D match, TRBD2 (5 bases). The CDR3 covers 14 residues. CDR3 sequence: CASLLPGFTGEPFF. CDR3 DNA: TGTGCCAGCCTCCTTCCGGGGTTCACCGGGGAGCCGTTTTTT.

This clonotype has only a few counts. This chain joins TRBV4-3 and TRBJ2-1; D call uncertain. The CDR3 consists of 14 residues. Trimming stripped 0 bases from V and 4 bases from J, with 7 bases between. CDR1 LGHNA and CDR2 YSLEER come from the germline V gene. CDR3 in DNA: TGCGCCAGCAGCCAAGATACCGGGTACAATGAGCAGTTCTTC. It yields the protein CASSQDTGYNEQFF.

This clonotype was counted many times. The chain joins TRBV2 to TRBJ1-2; possible D gene TRBD1, 5 bases. The V end was cut by 6 bases, the J end by 5 bases, with 19 bases between. The CDR3 is 15 residues long. Germline V gene sequence: CDR1 SNHLY, CDR2 FYNNEI. The CDR3: CASRPRAGNAYGYTF. The CDR3 DNA follows: TGTGCCAGCAGACCTCGAGCAGGGAATGCATATGGCTACACCTTC.